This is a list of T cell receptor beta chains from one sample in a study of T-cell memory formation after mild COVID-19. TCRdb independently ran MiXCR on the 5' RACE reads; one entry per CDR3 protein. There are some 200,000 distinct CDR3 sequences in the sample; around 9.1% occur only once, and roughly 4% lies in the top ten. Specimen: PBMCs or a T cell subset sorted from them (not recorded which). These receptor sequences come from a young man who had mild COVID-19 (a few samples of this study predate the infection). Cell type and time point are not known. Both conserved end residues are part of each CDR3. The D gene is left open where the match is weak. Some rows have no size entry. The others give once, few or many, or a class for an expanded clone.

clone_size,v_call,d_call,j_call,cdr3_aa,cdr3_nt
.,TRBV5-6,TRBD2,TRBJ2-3,CASSLRLAGTTDTQYF,TGTGCCAGCAGCCTGAGGCTAGCGGGGACCACAGATACGCAGTATTTT
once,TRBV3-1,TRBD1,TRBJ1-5,CASSRGQGEGAQHF,TGTGCCAGCAGCCGGGGACAGGGGGAAGGGGCCCAGCATTTT
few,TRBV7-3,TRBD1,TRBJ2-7,CASSLKDRGLYEQYF,TGTGCCAGCAGCTTGAAGGACAGGGGGCTTTACGAGCAGTACTTC
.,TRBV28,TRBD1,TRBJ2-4,CASSPTGSKNIQYF,TGTGCCAGCAGTCCGACAGGGTCCAAAAACATTCAGTACTTC
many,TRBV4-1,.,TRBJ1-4,CASSQLGLLRGQRPTNEKLFF,TGCGCCAGCAGCCAATTAGGTTTGCTTCGAGGACAGAGACCAACTAATGAAAAACTGTTTTTT
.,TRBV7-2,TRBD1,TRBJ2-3,CASLDRVTDTQYF,TGTGCCAGCTTGGACAGGGTAACAGATACGCAGTATTTT
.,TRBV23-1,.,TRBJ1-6,CATMVGFKADSPLHF,TGCGCCACTATGGTAGGGTTTAAGGCGGATTCACCCCTCCACTTT
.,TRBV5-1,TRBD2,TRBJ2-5,CASSLEGLAGVETQYF,TGCGCCAGCAGCTTGGAGGGACTAGCGGGGGTGGAGACCCAGTACTTC
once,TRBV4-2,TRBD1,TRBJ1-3,CASSQGQGKENTIYF,TGTGCCAGCAGCCAGGGACAGGGAAAGGAAAACACCATATATTTT
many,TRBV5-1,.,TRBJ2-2,CASSQQPTGLNTGELFF,TGCGCCAGCAGCCAACAGCCGACAGGACTGAACACCGGGGAGCTGTTTTTT
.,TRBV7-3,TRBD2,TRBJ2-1,CASSPLPGGSYNEQFF,TGTGCCAGCAGCCCTTTGCCGGGGGGCTCCTACAATGAGCAGTTCTTC
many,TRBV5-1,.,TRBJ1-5,CASSLVAGSNQPQHF,TGCGCCAGCAGCTTGGTTGCGGGGAGCAATCAGCCCCAGCATTTT
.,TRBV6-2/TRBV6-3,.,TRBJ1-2,CASSYWGNYGYTF,TGTGCCAGCAGTTACTGGGGGAACTATGGCTACACCTTC
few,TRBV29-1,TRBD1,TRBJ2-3,CSVGTGFRTQYF,TGCAGCGTGGGGACAGGGTTTCGTACGCAGTATTTT
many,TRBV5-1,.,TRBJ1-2,CASSPDAFYGYTF,TGCGCCAGCAGCCCGGATGCATTTTATGGCTACACCTTC
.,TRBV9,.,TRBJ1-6,CASSVYAGNNSPLHF,TGTGCCAGCAGCGTATATGCGGGGAATAATTCACCCCTCCACTTT
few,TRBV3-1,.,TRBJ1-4,CASSQDRGQKLFF,TGTGCCAGCAGCCAAGACAGAGGACAGAAACTGTTTTTT
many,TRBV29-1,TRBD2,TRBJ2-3,CSVAGTSGGDTQYF,TGCAGCGTTGCGGGGACTAGCGGGGGAGATACGCAGTATTTT
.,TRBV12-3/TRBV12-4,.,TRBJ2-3,CASSLPARDTQYF,TGTGCCAGCAGTTTACCAGCGCGCGATACGCAGTATTTT
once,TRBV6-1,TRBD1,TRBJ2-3,CASQFIQGVRDTQYF,TGTGCCAGCCAATTTATTCAGGGGGTTAGGGATACGCAGTATTTT
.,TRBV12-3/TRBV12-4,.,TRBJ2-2,CASTPTGELFF,TGTGCCAGCACGCCCACCGGGGAGCTGTTTTTT
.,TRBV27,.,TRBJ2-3,CASSLFSSIGDTQYF,TGTGCCAGCAGTTTATTTTCTAGCATTGGGGATACGCAGTATTTT
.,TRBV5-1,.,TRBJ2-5,CASSLGRQVGETQYF,TGCGCCAGCAGCTTAGGACGACAAGTGGGAGAGACCCAGTACTTC
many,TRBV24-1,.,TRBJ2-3,CATAGNTDTQYF,TGTGCCACCGCAGGGAACACAGATACGCAGTATTTT
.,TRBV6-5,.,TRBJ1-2,CASSYTAGTCHYGYTF,TGTGCCAGCAGTTACACCGCCGGGACATGCCACTATGGCTACACCTTC
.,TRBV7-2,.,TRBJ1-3,CASSPFGNTIYF,TGTGCCAGCAGCCCCTTTGGAAACACCATATATTTT
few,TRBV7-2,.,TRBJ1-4,CASSVNTGLREKLFF,TGTGCCAGCAGCGTGAACACAGGGTTAAGGGAAAAACTGTTTTTT
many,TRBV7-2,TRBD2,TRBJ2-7,CASSSLAGGWDYEQYF,TGTGCCAGCAGCTCCTTAGCGGGGGGCTGGGACTACGAGCAGTACTTC
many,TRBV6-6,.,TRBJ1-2,CASSYSIGSGSNYGYTF,TGTGCCAGCAGTTACTCGATTGGCTCAGGAAGCAACTATGGCTACACCTTC
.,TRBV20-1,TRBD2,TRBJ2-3,CSARYAGVGDTQYF,TGCAGTGCTAGATATGCGGGGGTGGGAGATACGCAGTATTTT
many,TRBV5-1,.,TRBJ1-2,CASSLGQDYGYTF,TGCGCCAGCAGCTTGGGACAGGACTATGGCTACACCTTC
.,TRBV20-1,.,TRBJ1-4,CSARRERREKLFF,TGCAGTGCTAGAAGGGAGAGACGGGAAAAACTGTTTTTT
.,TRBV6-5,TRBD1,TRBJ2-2,CATFWTGNTGELFF,TGTGCCACCTTTTGGACAGGGAACACCGGGGAGCTGTTTTTT
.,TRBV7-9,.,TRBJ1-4,CASSSNRASGEKLFF,TGTGCCAGCAGCTCCAACAGGGCGTCAGGTGAAAAACTGTTTTTT
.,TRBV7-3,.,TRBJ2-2,CASSPIRAGPGPGELFF,TGTGCCAGCAGCCCCATCCGTGCAGGGCCCGGACCCGGGGAGCTGTTTTTT